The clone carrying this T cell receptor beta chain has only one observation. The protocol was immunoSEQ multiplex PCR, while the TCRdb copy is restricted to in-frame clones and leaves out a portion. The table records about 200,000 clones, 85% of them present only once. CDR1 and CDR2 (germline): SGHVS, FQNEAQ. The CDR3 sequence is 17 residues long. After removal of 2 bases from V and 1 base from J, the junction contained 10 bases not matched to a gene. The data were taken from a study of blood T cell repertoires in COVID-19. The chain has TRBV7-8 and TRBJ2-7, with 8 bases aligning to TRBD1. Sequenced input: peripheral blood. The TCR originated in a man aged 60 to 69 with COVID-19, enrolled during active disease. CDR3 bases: TGTGCCAGCAGCTTACTATCTAGGGGACAGGTGTCCTACGAGCAGTACTTC. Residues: CASSLLSRGQVSYEQYF. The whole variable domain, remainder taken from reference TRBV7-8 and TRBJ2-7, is GAGVSQSPRYKVAKRGQDVALRCDPISGHVSLFWYQQALGQGPEFLTYFQNEAQLDKSGLPSDRFFAERPEGSVSTLKIQRTQQEDSAVYLCASSLLSRGQVSYEQYFGPGTRLTVT.